This is a list of T cell receptor beta chains from one sample in a study of cytomegalovirus exposure and HLA in healthy donors. Assay: immunoSEQ multiplex PCR; the TCRdb copy retains only in-frame clones and omits some. The sample carries some 190,000 clones, about three quarters recorded once. Source material: PBMCs. These receptors were obtained from a woman in her twenties or thirties in good health and CMV-seropositive. CDR3s include the opening cysteine and the closing phenylalanine or tryptophan. The order of the fields is clone size, V gene, D gene, J gene, CDR3 protein, CDR3 DNA. A D gene is named only where the DNA matches it firmly. Size is stated for part of the rows, as once, few or many counts, or as a class when the clone is expanded.

size: once; V: TRBV28; D: .; J: TRBJ2-7; CDR3: CASSRGGAPPYEQYF; DNA: TGTGCCAGCAGTCGAGGAGGGGCGCCCCCCTACGAGCAGTACTTC
size: .; V: TRBV28; D: .; J: TRBJ2-3; CDR3: CGTRSSTDTQYF; DNA: TGTGGAACCAGATCGAGCACAGATACGCAGTATTTT
size: .; V: TRBV5-1; D: .; J: TRBJ2-7; CDR3: CASTKGTSHEQYF; DNA: TGCGCCAGCACCAAGGGGACAAGCCACGAGCAGTACTTC
size: .; V: TRBV29-1; D: TRBD2; J: TRBJ2-1; CDR3: CSVSRGGAGDEQFF; DNA: TGCAGCGTGTCCCGCGGGGGGGCAGGGGATGAGCAGTTCTTC
size: few; V: TRBV20-1; D: TRBD1; J: TRBJ1-1; CDR3: CSAERTGLSFF; DNA: TGCAGTGCTGAACGGACAGGGTTGTCTTTCTTT
size: .; V: TRBV6-6; D: TRBD1; J: TRBJ1-4; CDR3: CASSPKGTGVWEKLFF; DNA: TGTGCCAGCAGTCCAAAAGGGACAGGGGTTTGGGAAAAACTGTTTTTT
size: .; V: TRBV9; D: TRBD2; J: TRBJ2-5; CDR3: CASSVGGWETQYF; DNA: TGTGCCAGCAGCGTGGGGGGGTGGGAGACCCAGTACTTC
size: .; V: TRBV20-1; D: .; J: TRBJ1-5; CDR3: CSAQSRVSQHF; DNA: TGCAGTGCCCAGTCGCGGGTGTCCCAGCATTTT
size: .; V: TRBV5-5; D: TRBD1; J: TRBJ2-7; CDR3: CASSLLGDSSYEQYF; DNA: TGTGCCAGCAGCCTGCTGGGGGACAGCTCCTACGAGCAGTACTTC
size: few; V: TRBV27; D: .; J: TRBJ2-3; CDR3: CASSAWGHSLDTQYF; DNA: TGTGCCAGCAGTGCTTGGGGGCACTCGTTGGATACGCAGTATTTT
size: .; V: TRBV7-8; D: TRBD1; J: TRBJ1-5; CDR3: CASSRERGLDQPQHF; DNA: TGTGCCAGCAGCAGGGAAAGGGGGCTAGATCAGCCCCAGCATTTT
size: .; V: TRBV7-2; D: .; J: TRBJ1-6; CDR3: CASSLVSRPLHF; DNA: TGTGCCAGCAGCTTAGTTAGCCGACCCCTCCACTTT
size: .; V: TRBV28; D: TRBD1; J: TRBJ2-3; CDR3: CASSRTGGPDTQYF; DNA: TGTGCCAGCAGTCGGACAGGGGGCCCAGATACGCAGTATTTT
size: .; V: TRBV2; D: TRBD1; J: TRBJ1-2; CDR3: CASSVRGDYGYTF; DNA: TGTGCCAGCAGTGTCAGGGGGGACTATGGCTACACCTTC
size: .; V: TRBV19; D: .; J: TRBJ2-2; CDR3: CASSIIGVTGELFF; DNA: TGTGCCAGTAGTATCATAGGGGTCACCGGGGAGCTGTTTTTT